These 27 T cell receptor beta chains share one sample of origin, sequenced in a study of OX40 agonist ivuxolimab in advanced cancers. Repertoires were generated with immunoSEQ multiplex PCR, while TCRdb's copy carries only in-frame clones and drops some. The data hold around 19,000 clones, with roughly 90% observed a single time. Sequenced here: CD4+ or CD8+ T cells sorted from blood, sampled in a trial of the OX40 agonist ivuxolimab. Receptors originate from an adult with an advanced solid tumor such as melanoma, head and neck, liver or kidney cancer.

The J gene is TRBJ1-1, the V gene TRBV6-1; D is undetermined. Trimming stripped 6 bases from V and 13 bases from J, with 21 bases between. The length of the CDR3 is 13 residues. Germline V gene sequence: CDR1 MNHNS, CDR2 SASEGT. The CDR3 loop reads CASSESLIEGFFF. The CDR3 DNA reads TGTGCCAGCAGCGAAAGCCTAATCGAGGGCTTTTTCTTT.

The chain carries TRBV5-8 and TRBJ2-1; D ambiguous. The V end was cut by 0 bases, the J end by 11 bases, with 6 bases between. From germline, CDR1 is SGHTS and CDR2 YDEGEE. This CDR3 comprises 11 residues. The CDR3 DNA reads TGTGCCAGCAGCTTGGATCAGAAGCAGTTCTTC. It codes for CASSLDQKQFF.

CDR3 region: CSALGQGGEQFF. CDR3 DNA: TGCAGCGCCCTGGGACAGGGAGGTGAGCAGTTCTTC. The genes are TRBV29-1 and TRBJ2-1; 9 bases align to TRBD1. Germline CDR1 reads SQVTM; CDR2 reads ANQGSEA. The CDR3 loop spans 12 amino acids. The junction had 7 bases not matched to a gene; V was cut back by 7 bases and J by 9 bases.

The gene calls are TRBV19 and TRBJ2-3; no firm D call. Germline V gene sequence: CDR1 LNHDA, CDR2 SQIVND (reference sequence). This CDR3 contains 14 residues. Trimming took off 7 bases at V and 2 bases at J, with 13 bases between the two ends. The CDR3 sequence is CASTAWGFTDTQYF. The CDR3 nucleotides are TGTGCCAGTACTGCGTGGGGATTCACAGATACGCAGTATTTT.

This chain joins TRBV6-6 and TRBJ2-7; D call uncertain. From germline, CDR1 is MNHNY and CDR2 SVGAGI (reference sequence). Deletions cut 2 bases from V and 7 bases from J, with 9 bases between. CDR3 length: 12 residues. CDR3 in amino acids: CASSYTGREQYF. CDR3 DNA sequence: TGTGCCAGCAGTTACACCGGTCGGGAGCAGTACTTC.

The chain recombines TRBV5-3 with TRBJ2-7; TRBD1 aligns across 8 bases. TRBV5-3 carries the ORF label, with uncertain function. The junction had 17 bases not matched to a gene; V was cut back by 4 bases and J by 2 bases. This CDR3 is built from 18 residues. Here the CDR3 DNA reads TGTGCCAGAAGCCGAGACAGGGGCCAGCTAAAGAAAACCTACGAGCAGTACTTC. Translating gives CARSRDRGQLKKTYEQYF.

This clone was counted once. The CDR3 loop reads CASIPLAASSTDTQYF. The CDR3 coding sequence is TGTGCCAGCATCCCTCTAGCGGCTTCTAGCACAGATACGCAGTATTTT. The chain carries TRBV5-6 and TRBJ2-3; 7 positions match TRBD2. The CDR3 length is 16 residues. After removal of 6 bases from V and 0 bases from J, the junction contained 10 bases not matched to a gene. CDR1 is SGHDT, CDR2 YYEEEE, per germline.

The rearrangement uses TRBV6-5 and TRBJ2-3; D is possibly TRBD2 (5 bases). Trimming removed 6 bases from V and 2 bases from J, with 15 bases in between. CDR1 is MNHEY, CDR2 SVGAGI, per germline. The CDR3 covers 15 residues. CDR3 amino acids: CASRARGFATDTQYF. The CDR3 DNA is TGTGCCAGCAGAGCCCGGGGATTTGCCACAGATACGCAGTATTTT.

The genes are TRBV7-9 and TRBJ2-2; D gene ambiguous. Germline V CDR1 and CDR2: SEHNR, FQNEAQ (reference sequence). Trimming pared 0 bases from V and 3 bases from J, leaving 8 bases between. The CDR3 length is 15 residues. In DNA form, the CDR3 reads TGTGCCAGCAGCTTAGCCCAGAGGTACACCGGGGAGCTGTTTTTT. Translation: CASSLAQRYTGELFF. The full variable domain, its missing parts supplied by reference TRBV7-9 and TRBJ2-2, is DTGVSQNPRHKITKRGQNVTFRCDPISEHNRLYWYRQTLGQGPEFLTYFQNEAQLEKSRLLSDRFSAERPKGSFSTLEIQRTEQGDSAMYLCASSLAQRYTGELFFGEGSRLTVL.

This chain connects TRBV30 to TRBJ1-2, with 7 bases aligning to TRBD1. CDR1 GTSNPN and CDR2 SVGIG come from the germline V gene (reference sequence). V dropped 1 base and J dropped 7; count of bases not matched to a gene: 12. This CDR3 region has 15 residues. CDR3 bases: TGTGCCTGGAGTGCCCCCCGACAGGGATCTGCTGGCTACACCTTC. Its translation is CAWSAPRQGSAGYTF.

J is TRBJ1-6 and V is TRBV27; unclear D gene. The CDR3 totals 14 residues. Germline V gene lookup returns CDR1 MNHEY and CDR2 SMNVEV (reference sequence). V was shortened by 2 bases and J by 9 bases, with 11 bases between the two germline ends. This CDR3 reads CASSLEAPGSPLHF. CDR3 in DNA: TGTGCCAGCAGTTTAGAGGCGCCGGGTTCACCCCTCCACTTT.

This rearrangement joins TRBV27 to TRBJ2-7; no reliable D call. The CDR3 totals 13 residues. CDR1 MNHEY and CDR2 SMNVEV come from the germline V gene (reference sequence). The ends were cut back, 3 bases at V and 4 bases at J, with 10 bases in the middle. The CDR3 bases are TGTGCCAGCAGTTTCGCTTCCCCTTACGAGCAGTACTTC. Translating it yields CASSFASPYEQYF.

V is TRBV10-3 and J is TRBJ2-6, with D perhaps matching TRBD1 (5 bases). Trimming cost V 3 bases and J 0 bases, with 9 bases left between them. The CDR3 has 16 amino acids. Per the germline V gene, CDR1 is ENHRY and CDR2 is SYGVKD. CDR3: CAISDGRGSGANVLTF. DNA of the CDR3: TGTGCCATCAGTGATGGTAGGGGCTCTGGGGCCAACGTCCTGACTTTC.

V usage is TRBV10-2 and J usage is TRBJ2-7; 8 bases align to TRBD1. Germline V CDR1 and CDR2: WSHSY, SAAADI. V shed 5 bases and J 1 base; nucleotides not matched to a gene: 7. This CDR3 region has 15 residues. CDR3 bases: TGCGCCAGCAGTACTCTGGGACAGGCTTCCTACGAGCAGTACTTC. Translation: CASSTLGQASYEQYF.

The chain is built from TRBV2 and TRBJ1-1, with a weak D call TRBD1 (6 bases). This CDR3 spans 14 amino acids. Germline V lookup: CDR1 SNHLY, CDR2 FYNNEI. The V end lost 5 bases, the J end lost 5 bases, and 15 bases lay between the germline ends. CDR3 loop: CASSTGGGGTEAFF. The CDR3 nucleotides read TGTGCCAGCAGTACAGGAGGGGGGGGAACTGAAGCTTTCTTT.

The chain couples TRBV2 to TRBJ1-5, with TRBD1 matching 9 bases. The J segment lost 5 bases and the V segment lost 0 bases, leaving 5 bases of the junction unmatched. The CDR3 sequence is 16 residues long. Germline CDR1 and CDR2: SNHLY and FYNNEI. The CDR3 sequence is CASSEALGTGYQPQHF. In DNA, the CDR3 is TGTGCCAGCAGTGAAGCTTTAGGGACAGGGTATCAGCCCCAGCATTTT.

This clone was seen just once. The chain joins TRBV9 to TRBJ1-4; TRBD1 matches at 7 bases. Germline V gives CDR1 SGDLS, CDR2 YYNGEE. V lost 2 bases and J lost 2; bases outside the gene matches: 3. This CDR3 region has 15 residues. In DNA form, the CDR3 reads TGTGCCAGCAGCGTTACAGGGGCCACTAATGAAAAACTGTTTTTT. Translated, it gives CASSVTGATNEKLFF.

Points on this clone: Other DNA sequences from this sample encode an identical CDR3 as well. The CDR3 region is CASSERGHQETQYF. DNA for the CDR3: TGTGCCAGCAGTGAAAGGGGACATCAAGAGACCCAGTACTTC. V is TRBV25-1 and J is TRBJ2-5, with TRBD1 as a possible D gene (6 bases). V gave up 2 bases and J gave up 2 bases, with 9 bases separating them. The germline CDR1 and CDR2 sequences are MGHDK and SYGVNS. This CDR3 is built from 14 residues.

The chain joins TRBV9 to TRBJ1-5; tentatively, D is TRBD1 (6 bases). Germline CDR1 SGDLS, CDR2 YYNGEE. Trimming stripped 0 bases from V and 10 bases from J, with 17 bases between. This CDR3 has 15 residues. The CDR3 is CASSVGIQPGGPQHF. DNA for the CDR3: TGTGCCAGCAGCGTAGGAATACAGCCGGGGGGCCCCCAGCATTTT.

This clone is medium-sized. This chain joins TRBV6-4 and TRBJ1-6; a possible D gene is TRBD1 (6 bases). V lost 6 bases and J lost 6, with 15 bases in between. Germline assignment: CDR1 MRHNA and CDR2 SNTAGT. This CDR3 comprises 15 residues. CDR3 in amino acids: CASSMGGDGNSPLHF. The CDR3 DNA reads as TGTGCCAGCAGCATGGGGGGCGATGGTAATTCACCCCTCCACTTT.

The chain recombines TRBV2 with TRBJ2-2; D is uncertain. Germline-derived CDR1 and CDR2 are SNHLY and FYNNEI. V lost 3 bases, J lost 1 base, and 21 bases lay in between. The CDR3 has 19 amino acids. The CDR3 nucleotides are TGTGCCAGCAGTGACTCGGGTTTCTCGATTGCCCAGAACACCGGGGAGCTGTTTTTT. Protein sequence: CASSDSGFSIAQNTGELFF.

The rearrangement links TRBV6-5 to TRBJ2-7; the D gene is possibly TRBD1 (6 bases). The CDR3 consists of 16 residues. Germline V gene data show CDR1 as MNHEY and CDR2 as SVGAGI. The V end was cut by 4 bases, the J end by 5 bases, with 21 bases between. CDR3 sequence reads: CASSLWDTPSYHEQYF. The CDR3 bases are TGTGCCAGCAGTTTGTGGGACACACCATCCTACCACGAGCAGTACTTC.

This chain uses TRBV7-3 with TRBJ2-1; perhaps TRBD2 as D (6 bases). The CDR3 sequence is 14 residues long. Trimming took off 2 bases at V and 6 bases at J, with 11 bases between the two ends. The V gene's germline CDR1 is SGHTA and CDR2 FQGTGA. The CDR3: CASSLGFGGNEQFF. CDR3 in DNA: TGTGCCAGCAGCTTAGGGTTCGGGGGCAATGAGCAGTTCTTC.

The chain has TRBV15 and TRBJ2-3, with D possibly TRBD2 on 5 matching bases. The V gene lost 0 bases and the J gene lost 1 base, with 11 bases spanning the gap. CDR3 size: 16 residues. Per the germline V gene, CDR1 is LNHNV and CDR2 is YYDKDF (reference sequence). CDR3 residues: CATSRDEGMGTDTQYF. CDR3 DNA: TGTGCCACCAGCAGAGATGAGGGAATGGGCACAGATACGCAGTATTTT. The full variable domain, with the rest looked up from reference TRBV15 and TRBJ2-3, is DAMVIQNPRYQVTQFGKPVTLSCSQTLNHNVMYWYQQKSSQAPKLLFHYYDKDFNNEADTPDNFQSRRPNTSFCFLDIRSPGLGDTAMYLCATSRDEGMGTDTQYFGPGTRLTVL.

This clone was seen once. The CDR3 region is CSVRQSYYEQYF. CDR3 in DNA: TGCAGCGTTCGGCAGTCTTACTACGAGCAGTACTTC. This sequence joins TRBV29-1 and TRBJ2-7; D is undetermined. Germline V gene sequence: CDR1 SQVTM, CDR2 ANQGSEA. The CDR3 spans 12 residues. V gave up 5 bases and J gave up 3 bases, with 11 bases separating them.

The rearrangement uses TRBV7-9 and TRBJ1-1; TRBD1 might be the D (5 bases). The CDR3 extends over 15 amino acids. The germline V gene has CDR1 SEHNR and CDR2 FQNEAQ (reference sequence). Trimming pared 5 bases from V and 1 base from J, leaving 14 bases between. The CDR3 coding sequence is TGTGCCAGCAGCCCCTTTAGGGGCTCGAACACTGAAGCTTTCTTT. Amino acids: CASSPFRGSNTEAFF.

The rearrangement links TRBV27 to TRBJ2-1; the match to TRBD1 covers 11 bases. The CDR3 runs 14 residues. CDR1 MNHEY and CDR2 SMNVEV come from the germline V gene (reference sequence). After removal of 6 bases from V and 10 bases from J, the junction contained 8 bases not matched to a gene. In nucleotides, the CDR3 is TGTGCCAGCAGCTGGACAGGGGGCAATGGGGAGCAGTTCTTC. It encodes CASSWTGGNGEQFF.